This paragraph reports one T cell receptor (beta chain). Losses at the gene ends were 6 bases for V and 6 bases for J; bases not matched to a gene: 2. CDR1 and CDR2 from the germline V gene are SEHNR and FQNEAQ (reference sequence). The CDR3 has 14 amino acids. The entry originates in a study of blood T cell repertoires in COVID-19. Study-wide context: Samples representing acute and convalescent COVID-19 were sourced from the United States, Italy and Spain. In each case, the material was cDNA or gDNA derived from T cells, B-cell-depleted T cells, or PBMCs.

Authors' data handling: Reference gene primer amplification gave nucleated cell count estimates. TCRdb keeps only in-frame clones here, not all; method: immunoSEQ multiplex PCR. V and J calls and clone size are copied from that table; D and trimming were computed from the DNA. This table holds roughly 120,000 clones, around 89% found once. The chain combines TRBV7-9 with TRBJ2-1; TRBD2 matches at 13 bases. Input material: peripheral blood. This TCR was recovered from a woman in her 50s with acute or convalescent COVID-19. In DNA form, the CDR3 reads TGTGCCAGCAGACTAGCGGGAGGGATCAATGAGCAGTTCTTC. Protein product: CASRLAGGINEQFF.